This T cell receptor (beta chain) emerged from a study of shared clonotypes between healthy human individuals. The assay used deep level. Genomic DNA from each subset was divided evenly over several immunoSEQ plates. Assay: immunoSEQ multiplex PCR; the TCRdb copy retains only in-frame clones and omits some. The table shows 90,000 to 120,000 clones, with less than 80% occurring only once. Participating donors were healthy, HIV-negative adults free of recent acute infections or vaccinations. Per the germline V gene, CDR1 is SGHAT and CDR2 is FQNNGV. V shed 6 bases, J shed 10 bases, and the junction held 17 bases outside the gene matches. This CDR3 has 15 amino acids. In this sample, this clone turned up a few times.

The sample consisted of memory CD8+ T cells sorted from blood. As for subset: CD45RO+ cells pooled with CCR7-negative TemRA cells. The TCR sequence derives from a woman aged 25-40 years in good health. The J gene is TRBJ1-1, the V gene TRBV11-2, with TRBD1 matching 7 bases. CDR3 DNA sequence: TGTGCCAGCAGTTTAACTTCCGGGACAGTTTTTTCAGCTTTCTTT. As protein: CASSLTSGTVFSAFF.